The 20 T cell receptor beta chains below were found in one sample sequenced in a study of shared clonotypes between healthy human individuals. Here immunoSEQ multiplex PCR was the method, and the copy in TCRdb shows in-frame clones only, minus some. Of 1.6 million or so clones in the sample, around 98.5% were seen once. Sample: naive CD4+ T cells sorted from blood. Subset of the sample: CD45RA+ positively selected. Every receptor here comes from a man aged 25 to 40 in good health.

The rearrangement links TRBV30 to TRBJ1-2; 9 nucleotides align to TRBD1. Per germline, CDR1 GTSNPN and CDR2 SVGIG (reference sequence). V shed 7 bases and J 8 bases; nucleotides not matched to a gene: 8. This CDR3 spans 12 amino acids. The CDR3 DNA reads as TGTGCCTATCCGACAGGGGGAAGGGGCTACACCTTC. Protein: CAYPTGGRGYTF.

The chain recombines TRBV9 with TRBJ2-7; the match to TRBD1 covers 7 bases. The CDR3 is 15 residues long. Germline V lookup: CDR1 SGDLS, CDR2 YYNGEE. V trimming: 0 bases; J trimming: 2 bases; junction bases outside the gene matches: 5. CDR3 region: CASSVGGTETYEQYF. The CDR3 DNA is TGTGCCAGCAGCGTAGGGGGGACAGAAACCTACGAGCAGTACTTC. The full variable domain, completed using reference TRBV9 and TRBJ2-7, is DSGVTQTPKHLITATGQRVTLRCSPRSGDLSVYWYQQSLDQGLQFLIQYYNGEERAKGNILERFSAQQFPDLHSELNLSSLELGDSALYFCASSVGGTETYEQYFGPGTRLTVT.

This chain uses TRBV5-1 with TRBJ2-1; the D gene is possibly TRBD2 (5 bases). With 3 bases removed from V and 6 bases from J, the gap between germline ends came to 10 bases. The CDR3 contains 13 residues. CDR1 and CDR2 from the germline V gene are SGHRS and YFSETQ. The CDR3 sequence: CASSSLEGNEQFF. The CDR3 bases are TGCGCCAGCAGCTCTCTAGAGGGCAATGAGCAGTTCTTC.

The chain combines TRBV5-8 with TRBJ2-1; a weak D match, TRBD1 (6 bases). The V gene lost 0 bases and the J gene lost 1 base, with 14 bases spanning the gap. From germline, CDR1 is SGHTS and CDR2 YDEGEE. The length of the CDR3 is 17 residues. CDR3 DNA sequence: TGTGCCAGCAGCTTGGCGGACAGCGTGGAATCCTACAATGAGCAGTTCTTC. This codes for CASSLADSVESYNEQFF.

The chain is built from TRBV5-4 and TRBJ2-7; a weak D match, TRBD1 (5 bases). Germline V lookup: CDR1 SGHNT, CDR2 YYREEE (reference sequence). The CDR3 length is 15 residues. V was clipped by 0 bases and J by 2 bases, with 12 bases between them. The CDR3 protein is CASSLEGHVTYEQYF. CDR3 bases: TGTGCCAGCAGCTTGGAGGGGCATGTGACCTACGAGCAGTACTTC.

This sequence joins TRBV7-2 and TRBJ2-1; TRBD1 agrees at 8 bases. J gave up 0 bases and V 2 bases, and 3 bases lay outside the gene matches. The CDR3 runs to 16 residues. Germline CDR1 is SGHTA and CDR2 is FQGNSA. The CDR3 bases are TGTGCCAGCAGCTTACAAGGACAGGGCTCCTACAATGAGCAGTTCTTC. Translating gives CASSLQGQGSYNEQFF.

The J gene is TRBJ2-1, the V gene TRBV7-3; TRBD2 agrees at 10 bases. V shed 2 bases and J 6 bases; nucleotides not matched to a gene: 4. Per the germline V gene, CDR1 is SGHTA and CDR2 is FQGTGA. The CDR3 has 15 residues. In DNA, the CDR3 is TGTGCCAGCAGCTTACTCCTAGCGGGAGTCAATGAGCAGTTCTTC. Amino acid sequence: CASSLLLAGVNEQFF.

J is TRBJ2-3 and V is TRBV6-5; D is undetermined. Trimming shortened V by 1 base and J by 0 bases, and 8 bases separated the two germline ends. CDR1 is MNHEY and CDR2 is SVGAGI in the germline V gene. CDR3 length: 15 amino acids. CDR3 residues: CASSYYARSTDTQYF. CDR3 sequence (DNA): TGTGCCAGCAGTTACTATGCCCGTAGCACAGATACGCAGTATTTT.

This clone showed up just once. CDR3 coding DNA: TGTGCCAGCAGTGAGGAGCGGGGACAGGGCCCGACCGGGGAGCTGTTTTTT. Translation: CASSEERGQGPTGELFF. The rearrangement links TRBV2 to TRBJ2-2; 9 positions match TRBD1. V shed 3 bases, J shed 5 bases, and the junction held 10 bases outside the gene matches. The CDR3 is made up of 17 amino acids. Germline CDR1 is SNHLY and CDR2 is FYNNEI.

V usage is TRBV29-1 and J usage is TRBJ1-1; the D is unclear. The CDR3 runs to 13 residues. Trimming cost V 7 bases and J 0 bases, with 12 bases left between them. Germline CDR1 and CDR2: SQVTM and ANQGSEA. The CDR3 region is CSGEEQLNTEAFF. In nucleotides, the CDR3 is TGCAGCGGGGAGGAACAGTTGAACACTGAAGCTTTCTTT.

The V gene is TRBV28, the J gene TRBJ2-1, with 16 nucleotides matching TRBD2. With 5 bases clipped from V and 2 bases from J, the junction kept 0 bases outside the gene matches. Germline V gives CDR1 MDHEN, CDR2 SYDVKM. The CDR3 extends over 16 amino acids. CDR3 DNA sequence: TGTGCCAGCAGTGGGACTAGCGGGAGGGCCTACAATGAGCAGTTCTTC. Translation gives CASSGTSGRAYNEQFF.

The genes are TRBV18 and TRBJ2-3; D is ambiguous. V lost 3 bases to trimming and J lost 4 bases, with 8 bases between them. The CDR3 sequence is 13 residues long. Germline V gives CDR1 KGHSH, CDR2 LQKENI. CDR3 nucleotides: TGTGCCAGCTCACCCCTTTTGGCAGATACGCAGTATTTT. It yields the protein CASSPLLADTQYF.

The chain combines TRBV19 with TRBJ2-7, with 11 bases matching TRBD2. J lost 4 bases, V lost 4 bases, and 6 bases had no gene match. The germline CDR1 and CDR2 sequences are LNHDA and SQIVND (reference sequence). CDR3 length: 15 residues. The CDR3 reads CASSKRGLAGYEQYF. CDR3 DNA: TGTGCCAGTAGTAAGAGAGGACTAGCGGGTTACGAGCAGTACTTC.

The V and J genes are TRBV7-3 and TRBJ2-1; 7 bases align to TRBD1. The CDR3 covers 16 residues. Germline CDR1 SGHTA, CDR2 FQGTGA. J lost 4 bases, V lost 5 bases, and 11 bases had no gene match. The DNA of the CDR3 is TGTGCCAGCAGCCGAGTAGGGACAGACATTTACAATGAGCAGTTCTTC. Amino acid sequence: CASSRVGTDIYNEQFF.

The CDR3 is CASREDRTPYEQYF. The CDR3 DNA follows: TGTGCCAGCAGGGAGGACCGGACTCCCTACGAGCAGTACTTC. The V and J genes are TRBV6-1 and TRBJ2-7; D may be TRBD2 (5 bases). The CDR3 is 14 amino acids. Germline assignment: CDR1 MNHNS and CDR2 SASEGT. V was cut by 6 bases and J by 2 bases, with 14 bases left in between.

The chain joins TRBV27 to TRBJ2-5; D possibly matches TRBD1 or TRBD2 (6 bases each). This CDR3 has 14 amino acids. Trimming left V 8 bases short and J 5 bases short, with 18 bases between. Germline V gene sequence: CDR1 MNHEY, CDR2 SMNVEV (reference sequence). This CDR3 is CASRGRGAYETQYF. The CDR3 DNA follows: TGTGCCAGCCGAGGAAGGGGGGCTTATGAGACCCAGTACTTC.

The rearrangement uses TRBV28 and TRBJ2-1; perhaps TRBD2 as D (6 bases). Between the trimmed V and J ends, which lost 7 bases and 2 bases, there was a span of 9 bases. CDR1 is MDHEN, CDR2 SYDVKM, per germline. The CDR3 has 13 amino acids. The CDR3 region is CASTRGTYNEQFF. CDR3 in DNA: TGTGCCAGCACTCGCGGGACCTACAATGAGCAGTTCTTC.

The chain recombines TRBV6-5 with TRBJ2-2, with a tentative D call TRBD1 (7 bases). Looked up from germline, CDR1 is MNHEY and CDR2 is SVGAGI. The V gene lost 9 bases and the J gene lost 5 bases, with 16 bases spanning the gap. The CDR3 has 14 residues. CDR3 bases: TGTGCCAGTAGGAGGGGGCCGAGGACCGGGGAGCTGTTTTTT. Translation gives CASRRGPRTGELFF.

The CDR3 is CASSLPGDEQYF. The CDR3 DNA reads TGTGCCAGCAGCCTACCCGGCGACGAGCAGTACTTC. This chain uses TRBV11-2 with TRBJ2-7; D gene ambiguous. Germline values: CDR1 SGHAT, CDR2 FQNNGV. The CDR3 loop spans 12 amino acids. The V and J ends lost 5 bases and 5 bases respectively, with 10 bases between them.

The V gene is TRBV6-1, the J gene TRBJ2-7; no reliable D call. The CDR3 is 14 amino acids. The germline V gene has CDR1 MNHNS and CDR2 SASEGT. With 1 base removed from V and 1 base from J, the gap between germline ends came to 8 bases. The CDR3 loop is CASSEVAVSYEQYF. The DNA of the CDR3 is TGTGCCAGCAGTGAAGTCGCGGTATCCTACGAGCAGTACTTC.